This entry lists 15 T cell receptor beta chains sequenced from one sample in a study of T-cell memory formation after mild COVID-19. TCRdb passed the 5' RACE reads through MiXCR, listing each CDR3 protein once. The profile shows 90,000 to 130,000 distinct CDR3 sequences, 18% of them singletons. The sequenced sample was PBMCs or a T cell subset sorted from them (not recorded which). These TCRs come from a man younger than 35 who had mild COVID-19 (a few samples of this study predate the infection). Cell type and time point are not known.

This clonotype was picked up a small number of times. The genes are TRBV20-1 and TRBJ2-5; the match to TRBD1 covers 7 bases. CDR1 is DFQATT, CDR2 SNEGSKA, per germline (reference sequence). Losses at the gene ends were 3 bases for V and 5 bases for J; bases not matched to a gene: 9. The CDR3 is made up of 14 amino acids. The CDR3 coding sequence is TGCAGTGCTAGGAAGACAGGGTTTGGGGAGACCCAGTACTTC. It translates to CSARKTGFGETQYF.

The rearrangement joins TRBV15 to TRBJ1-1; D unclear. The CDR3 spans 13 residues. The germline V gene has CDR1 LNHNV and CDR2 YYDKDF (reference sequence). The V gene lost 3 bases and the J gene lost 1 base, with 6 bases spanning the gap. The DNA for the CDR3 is TGTGCCACCAGCAGTGGACGGAACACTGAAGCTTTCTTT. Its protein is CATSSGRNTEAFF.

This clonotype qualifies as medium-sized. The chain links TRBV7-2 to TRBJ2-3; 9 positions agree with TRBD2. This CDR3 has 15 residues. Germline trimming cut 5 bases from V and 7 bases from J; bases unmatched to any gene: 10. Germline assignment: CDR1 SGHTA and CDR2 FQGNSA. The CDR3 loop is CASSDPGLAMNTQYF. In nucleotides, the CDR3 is TGTGCCAGCAGCGATCCGGGACTAGCAATGAATACGCAGTATTTT.

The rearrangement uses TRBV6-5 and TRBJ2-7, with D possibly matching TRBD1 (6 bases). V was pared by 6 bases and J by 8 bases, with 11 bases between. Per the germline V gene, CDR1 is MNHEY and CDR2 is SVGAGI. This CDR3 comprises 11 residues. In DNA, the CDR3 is TGTGCCAGCAGGCTCCGGGACAAGCAGTACTTC. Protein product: CASRLRDKQYF.

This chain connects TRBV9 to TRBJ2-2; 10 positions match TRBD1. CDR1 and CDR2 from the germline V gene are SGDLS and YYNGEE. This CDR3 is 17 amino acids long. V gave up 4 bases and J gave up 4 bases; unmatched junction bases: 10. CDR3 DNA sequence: TGTGCCAGCAGCAAACGACAGGGGGCGGGAAGCACCGGGGAGCTGTTTTTT. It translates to CASSKRQGAGSTGELFF.

CDR3 sequence: CASSLGTQYF. The CDR3 bases are TGTGCCAGCAGCTTAGGGACCCAGTACTTC. The V and J genes are TRBV7-8 and TRBJ2-5; no reliable D call. CDR1 is SGHVS and CDR2 is FQNEAQ in the germline V gene. The CDR3 has 10 amino acids. With 1 base removed from V and 7 bases from J, the gap between germline ends came to 1 base.

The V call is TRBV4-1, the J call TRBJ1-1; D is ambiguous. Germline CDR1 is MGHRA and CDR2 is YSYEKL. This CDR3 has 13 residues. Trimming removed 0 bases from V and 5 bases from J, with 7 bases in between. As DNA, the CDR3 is TGCGCCAGCAGCCAAGACCAGTGGACTGAAGCTTTCTTT. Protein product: CASSQDQWTEAFF.

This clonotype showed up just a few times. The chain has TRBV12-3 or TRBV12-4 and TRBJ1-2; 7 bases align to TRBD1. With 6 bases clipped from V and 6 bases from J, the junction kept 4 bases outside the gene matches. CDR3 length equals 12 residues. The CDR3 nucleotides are TGTGCCAGCAGGACAGGGTGGGATGGCTACACCTTC. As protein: CASRTGWDGYTF.

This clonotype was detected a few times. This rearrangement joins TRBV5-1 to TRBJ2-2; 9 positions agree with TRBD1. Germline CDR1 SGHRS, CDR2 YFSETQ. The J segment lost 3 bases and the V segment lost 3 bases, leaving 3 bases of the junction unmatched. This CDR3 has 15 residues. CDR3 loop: CASSSRTGDTGELFF. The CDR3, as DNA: TGCGCCAGCAGCTCGCGGACAGGGGACACCGGGGAGCTGTTTTTT.

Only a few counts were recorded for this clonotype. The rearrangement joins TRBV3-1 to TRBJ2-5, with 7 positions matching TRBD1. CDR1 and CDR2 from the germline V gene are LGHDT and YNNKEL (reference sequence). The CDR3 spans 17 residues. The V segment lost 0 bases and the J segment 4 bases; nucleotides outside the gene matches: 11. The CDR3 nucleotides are TGTGCCAGCAGCCAAGAGAGGTATGGACAGGTCCCAGAGACCCAGTACTTC. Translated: CASSQERYGQVPETQYF.

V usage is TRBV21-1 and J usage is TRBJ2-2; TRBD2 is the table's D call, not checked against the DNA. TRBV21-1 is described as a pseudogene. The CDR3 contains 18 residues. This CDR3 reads CASSKARTSGGNTGELFF. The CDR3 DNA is TGTGCCAGCAGCAAAGCCCGGACTAGCGGGGGGAACACCGGGGAGCTGTTTTTT.

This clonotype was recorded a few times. The CDR3 region has the DNA TGTGCCAGCAGCCAGAGCACAGATACGCAGTATTTT. This encodes CASSQSTDTQYF. This chain joins TRBV7-2 and TRBJ2-3; D is undetermined. The V gene lost 5 bases and the J gene lost 0 bases, with 3 bases spanning the gap. Looked up from germline, CDR1 is SGHTA and CDR2 is FQGNSA. CDR3 length: 12 residues.

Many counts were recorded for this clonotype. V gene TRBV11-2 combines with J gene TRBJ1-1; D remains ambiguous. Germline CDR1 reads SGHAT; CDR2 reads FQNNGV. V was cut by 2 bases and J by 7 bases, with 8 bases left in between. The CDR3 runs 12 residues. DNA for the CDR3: TGTGCCAGCAGCTTATCTGGGGTTGAAGCTTTCTTT. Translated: CASSLSGVEAFF.

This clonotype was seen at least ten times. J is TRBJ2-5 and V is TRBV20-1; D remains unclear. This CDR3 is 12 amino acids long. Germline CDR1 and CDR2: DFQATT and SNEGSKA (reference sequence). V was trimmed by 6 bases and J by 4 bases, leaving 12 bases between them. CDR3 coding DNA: TGCAGTGCCACCCAGCCCCTAGAGACCCAGTACTTC. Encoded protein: CSATQPLETQYF.

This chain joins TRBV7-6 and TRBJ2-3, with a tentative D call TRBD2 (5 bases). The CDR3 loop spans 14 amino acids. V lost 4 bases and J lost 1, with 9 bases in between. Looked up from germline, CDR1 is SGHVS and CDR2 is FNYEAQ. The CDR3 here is CASSSLERTDTQYF. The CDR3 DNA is TGTGCCAGCAGCTCACTAGAGCGCACAGATACGCAGTATTTT.